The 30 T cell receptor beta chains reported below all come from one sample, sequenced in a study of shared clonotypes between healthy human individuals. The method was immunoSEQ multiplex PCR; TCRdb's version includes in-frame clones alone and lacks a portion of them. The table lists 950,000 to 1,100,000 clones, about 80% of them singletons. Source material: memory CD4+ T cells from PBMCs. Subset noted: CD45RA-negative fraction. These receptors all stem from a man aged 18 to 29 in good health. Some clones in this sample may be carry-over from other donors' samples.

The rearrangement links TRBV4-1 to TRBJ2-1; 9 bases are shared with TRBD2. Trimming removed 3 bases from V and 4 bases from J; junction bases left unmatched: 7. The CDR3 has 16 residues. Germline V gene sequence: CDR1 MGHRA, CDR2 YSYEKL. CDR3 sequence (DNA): TGCGCCAGCAGCCAGCCCGGGACTAGCCTTTACAATGAGCAGTTCTTC. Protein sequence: CASSQPGTSLYNEQFF.

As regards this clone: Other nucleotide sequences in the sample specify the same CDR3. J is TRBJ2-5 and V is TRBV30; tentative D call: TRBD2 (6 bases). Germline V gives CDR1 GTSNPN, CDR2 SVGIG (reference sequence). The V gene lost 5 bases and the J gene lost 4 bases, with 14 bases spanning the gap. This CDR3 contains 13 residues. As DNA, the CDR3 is TGTGCCTGGGGAACGGGAGTCGGAGAGACCCAGTACTTC. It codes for CAWGTGVGETQYF.

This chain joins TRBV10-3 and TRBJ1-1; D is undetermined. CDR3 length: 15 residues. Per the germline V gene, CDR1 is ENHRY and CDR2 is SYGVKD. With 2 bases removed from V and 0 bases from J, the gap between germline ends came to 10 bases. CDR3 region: CAISERDLMNTEAFF. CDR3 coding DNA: TGTGCCATCAGTGAGAGAGACCTCATGAACACTGAAGCTTTCTTT.

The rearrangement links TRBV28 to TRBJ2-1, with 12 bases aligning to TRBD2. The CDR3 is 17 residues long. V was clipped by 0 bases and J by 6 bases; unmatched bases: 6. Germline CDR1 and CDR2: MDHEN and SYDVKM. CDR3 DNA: TGTGCCAGCAGTTTATGGGCTAGCGGGAGGGCCGGCAATGAGCAGTTCTTC. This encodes CASSLWASGRAGNEQFF.

The CDR3 sequence is CASSPGTPVTYEQYF. The CDR3 DNA sequence: TGTGCCAGCAGCCCGGGGACACCCGTGACCTACGAGCAGTACTTC. V is TRBV7-3 and J is TRBJ2-7; D might be TRBD1 (6 bases). V was cut by 5 bases and J by 2 bases, with 16 bases left in between. The CDR3 totals 15 residues. Germline CDR1 and CDR2: SGHTA and FQGTGA. Full variable domain (remainder filled in from reference TRBV7-3 and TRBJ2-7): GAGVSQTPSNKVTEKGKYVELRCDPISGHTALYWYRQSLGQGPEFLIYFQGTGAADDSGLPNDRFFAVRPEGSVSTLKIQRTERGDSAVYLCASSPGTPVTYEQYFGPGTRLTVT.

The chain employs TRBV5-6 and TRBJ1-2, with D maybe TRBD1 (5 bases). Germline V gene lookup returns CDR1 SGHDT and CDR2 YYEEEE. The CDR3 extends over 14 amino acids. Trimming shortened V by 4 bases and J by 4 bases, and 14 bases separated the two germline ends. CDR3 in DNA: TGTGCCAGCAGCAGGGGATCGAGGGGCTATGGCTACACCTTC. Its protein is CASSRGSRGYGYTF.

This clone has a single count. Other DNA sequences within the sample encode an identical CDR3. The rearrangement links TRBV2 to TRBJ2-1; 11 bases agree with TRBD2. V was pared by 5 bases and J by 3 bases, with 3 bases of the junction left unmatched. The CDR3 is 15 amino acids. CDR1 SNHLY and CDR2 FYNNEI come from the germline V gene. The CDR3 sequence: CASSLGTSGYNEQFF. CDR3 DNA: TGTGCCAGCAGTCTCGGGACTAGCGGCTACAATGAGCAGTTCTTC.

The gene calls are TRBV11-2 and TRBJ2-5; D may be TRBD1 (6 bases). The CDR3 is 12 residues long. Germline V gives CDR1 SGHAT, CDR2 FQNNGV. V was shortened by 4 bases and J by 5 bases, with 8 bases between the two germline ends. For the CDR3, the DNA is TGTGCCAGCAGCTCAAGGGGGGAGACCCAGTACTTC. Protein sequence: CASSSRGETQYF.

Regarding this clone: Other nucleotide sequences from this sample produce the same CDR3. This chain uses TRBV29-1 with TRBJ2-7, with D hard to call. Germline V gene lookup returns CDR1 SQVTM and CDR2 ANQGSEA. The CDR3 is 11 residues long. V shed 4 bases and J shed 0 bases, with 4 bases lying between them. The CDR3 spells CSVASSYEQYF. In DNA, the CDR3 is TGCAGCGTTGCCAGCTCCTACGAGCAGTACTTC.

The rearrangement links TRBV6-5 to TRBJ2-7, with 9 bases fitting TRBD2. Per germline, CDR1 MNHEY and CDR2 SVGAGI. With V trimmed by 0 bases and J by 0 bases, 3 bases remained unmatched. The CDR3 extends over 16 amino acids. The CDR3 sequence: CASSYSSSGSSYEQYF. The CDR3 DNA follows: TGTGCCAGCAGTTACTCGAGTAGCGGGAGCTCCTACGAGCAGTACTTC.

The CDR3 DNA is TGTGCCAGCTCACCCTCCGGGGGCCTCCTATATGGCTACACCTTC. Protein: CASSPSGGLLYGYTF. V and J are TRBV18 and TRBJ1-2; tentative D call: TRBD1 (6 bases). The CDR3 has 15 amino acids. Germline CDR1 and CDR2: KGHSH and LQKENI. Between the trimmed V and J ends, which lost 3 bases and 5 bases, there was a span of 16 bases.

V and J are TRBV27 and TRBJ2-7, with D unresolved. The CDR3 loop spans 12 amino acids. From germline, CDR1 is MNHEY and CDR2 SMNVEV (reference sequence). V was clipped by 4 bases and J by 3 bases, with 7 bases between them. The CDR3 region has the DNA TGTGCCAGCAGTTCTGTGCTCTACGAGCAGTACTTC. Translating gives CASSSVLYEQYF.

CDR3 in amino acids: CASSKLLRGGYTF. The CDR3 region has the DNA TGTGCCAGCAGTAAACTGCTCAGGGGGGGCTACACCTTC. The V gene is TRBV6-5, the J gene TRBJ1-2, with 7 bases matching TRBD1. Losses at the gene ends were 5 bases for V and 8 bases for J; bases not matched to a gene: 8. This CDR3 comprises 13 residues. Germline-derived CDR1 and CDR2 are MNHEY and SVGAGI.

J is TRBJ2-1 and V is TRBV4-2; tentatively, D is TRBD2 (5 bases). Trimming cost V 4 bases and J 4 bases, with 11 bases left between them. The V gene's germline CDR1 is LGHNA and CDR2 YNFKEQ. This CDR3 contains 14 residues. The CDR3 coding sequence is TGTGCCAGCAGCCGAGTCGGGAAGTACAATGAGCAGTTCTTC. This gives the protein CASSRVGKYNEQFF.

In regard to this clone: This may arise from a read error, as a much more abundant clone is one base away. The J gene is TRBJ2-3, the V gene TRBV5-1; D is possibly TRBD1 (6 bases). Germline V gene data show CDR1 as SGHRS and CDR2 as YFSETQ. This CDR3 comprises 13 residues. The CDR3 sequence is CAARGLHTNTQYF. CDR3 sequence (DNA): TGCGCCGCAAGGGGGTTACACACAAATACGCAGTATTTT.

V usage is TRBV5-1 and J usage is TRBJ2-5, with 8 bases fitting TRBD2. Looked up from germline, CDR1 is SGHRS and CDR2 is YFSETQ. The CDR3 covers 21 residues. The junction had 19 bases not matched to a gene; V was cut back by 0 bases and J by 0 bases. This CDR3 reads CASSLGGGTGLSIPYQETQYF. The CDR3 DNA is TGCGCCAGCAGCTTGGGCGGGGGGACTGGGCTATCAATACCGTACCAAGAGACCCAGTACTTC.

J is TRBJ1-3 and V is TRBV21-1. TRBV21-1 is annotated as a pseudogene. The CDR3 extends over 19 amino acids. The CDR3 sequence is CASSEEGPEGMKGWKHHIF. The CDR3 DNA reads TGTGCCAGCAGCGAGGAGGGACCCGAAGGAATGAAGGGCTGGAAACACCATATATTT.

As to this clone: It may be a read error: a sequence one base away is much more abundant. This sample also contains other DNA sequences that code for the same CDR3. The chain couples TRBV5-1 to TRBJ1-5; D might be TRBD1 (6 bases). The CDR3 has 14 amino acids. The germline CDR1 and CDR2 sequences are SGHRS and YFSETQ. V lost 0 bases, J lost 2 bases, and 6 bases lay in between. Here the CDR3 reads CASSLEGGNQPQHF. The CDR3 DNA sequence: TGCGCCAGCAGCTTGGAGGGGGGCAATCAGCCCCAGCATTTT.

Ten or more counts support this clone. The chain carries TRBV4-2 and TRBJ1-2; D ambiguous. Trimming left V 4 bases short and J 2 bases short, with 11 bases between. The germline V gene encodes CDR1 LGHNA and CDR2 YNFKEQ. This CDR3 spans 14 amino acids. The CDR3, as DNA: TGTGCCAGCAGCCTTACCCCAAGCAACTATGGCTACACCTTC. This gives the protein CASSLTPSNYGYTF.

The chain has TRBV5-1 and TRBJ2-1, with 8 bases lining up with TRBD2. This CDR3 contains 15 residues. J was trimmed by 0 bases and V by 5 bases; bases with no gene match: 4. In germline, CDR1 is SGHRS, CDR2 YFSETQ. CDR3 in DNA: TGCGCCAGCAGAGTAAGCGGGAGCTCCTACAATGAGCAGTTCTTC. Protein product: CASRVSGSSYNEQFF.

CDR3 protein: CASSQSRGGTEAFF. Here the CDR3 DNA reads TGTGCCAGCAGCCAAAGCCGGGGGGGCACTGAAGCTTTCTTT. V gene TRBV14 combines with J gene TRBJ1-1, with TRBD1 as a possible D gene (5 bases). The germline V and J ends were trimmed by 2 bases and 4 bases, with 11 bases remaining between them. Germline V gene sequence: CDR1 SGHDN, CDR2 FVKESK. The CDR3 has 14 residues.

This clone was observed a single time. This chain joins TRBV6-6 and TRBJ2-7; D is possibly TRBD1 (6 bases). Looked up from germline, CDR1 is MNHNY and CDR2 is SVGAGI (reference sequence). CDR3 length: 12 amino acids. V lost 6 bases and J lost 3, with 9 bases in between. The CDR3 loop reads CASSAGVYEQYF. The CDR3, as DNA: TGTGCCAGCAGCGCAGGGGTCTACGAGCAGTACTTC.

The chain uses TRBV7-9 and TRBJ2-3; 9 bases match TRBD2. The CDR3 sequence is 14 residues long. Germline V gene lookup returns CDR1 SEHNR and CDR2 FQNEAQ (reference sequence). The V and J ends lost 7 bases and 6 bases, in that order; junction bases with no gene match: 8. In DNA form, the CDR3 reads TGTGCCAGCACCCTTAGCGGGAGTGGGGATACGCAGTATTTT. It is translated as CASTLSGSGDTQYF.

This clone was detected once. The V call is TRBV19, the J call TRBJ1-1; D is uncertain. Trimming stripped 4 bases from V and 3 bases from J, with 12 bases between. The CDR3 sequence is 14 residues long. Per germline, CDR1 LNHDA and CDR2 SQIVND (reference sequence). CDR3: CASSKGRYDTEAFF. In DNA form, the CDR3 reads TGTGCCAGTAGTAAAGGGCGGTACGACACTGAAGCTTTCTTT.

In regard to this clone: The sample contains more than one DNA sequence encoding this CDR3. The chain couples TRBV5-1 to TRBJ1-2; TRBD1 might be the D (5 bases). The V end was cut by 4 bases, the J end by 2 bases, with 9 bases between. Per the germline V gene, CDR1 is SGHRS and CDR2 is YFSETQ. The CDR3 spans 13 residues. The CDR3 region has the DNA TGCGCCAGCAGCCCTGACAGCAACTATGGCTACACCTTC. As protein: CASSPDSNYGYTF.

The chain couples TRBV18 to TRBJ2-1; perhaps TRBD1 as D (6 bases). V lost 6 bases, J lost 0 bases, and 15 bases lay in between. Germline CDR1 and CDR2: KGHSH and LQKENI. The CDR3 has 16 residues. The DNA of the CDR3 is TGTGCCAGCTCCCACCAAGGGGGAAGCTCCTACAATGAGCAGTTCTTC. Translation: CASSHQGGSSYNEQFF.

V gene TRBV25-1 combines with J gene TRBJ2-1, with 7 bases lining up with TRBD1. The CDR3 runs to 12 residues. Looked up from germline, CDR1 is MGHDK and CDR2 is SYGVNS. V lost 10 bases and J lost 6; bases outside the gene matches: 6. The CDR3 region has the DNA TGTGCCAACCGGACAGGCTTCAATGAGCAGTTCTTC. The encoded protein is CANRTGFNEQFF. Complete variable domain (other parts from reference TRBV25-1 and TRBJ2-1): EADIYQTPRYLVIGTGKKITLECSQTMGHDKMYWYQQDPGMELHLIHYSYGVNSTEKGDLSSESTVSRIRTEHFPLTLESARPSHTSQYLCANRTGFNEQFFGPGTRLTVL.

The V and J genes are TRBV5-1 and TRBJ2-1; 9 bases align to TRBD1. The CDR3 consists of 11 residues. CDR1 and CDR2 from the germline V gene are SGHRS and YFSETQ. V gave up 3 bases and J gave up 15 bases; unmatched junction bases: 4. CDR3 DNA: TGCGCCAGCAGCTATGACAGGGGGGCGTTCTTC. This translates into CASSYDRGAFF.

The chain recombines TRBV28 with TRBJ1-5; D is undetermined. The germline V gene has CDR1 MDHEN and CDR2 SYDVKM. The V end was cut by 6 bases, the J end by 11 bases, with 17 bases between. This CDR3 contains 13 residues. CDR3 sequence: CASSSRTWWAQHF. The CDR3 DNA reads TGTGCCAGCAGCTCACGTACTTGGTGGGCCCAGCATTTT.

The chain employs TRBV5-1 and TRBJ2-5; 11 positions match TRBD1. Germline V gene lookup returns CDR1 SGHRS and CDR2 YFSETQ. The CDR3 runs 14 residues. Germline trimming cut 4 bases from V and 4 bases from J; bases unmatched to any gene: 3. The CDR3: CASSQGQGVETQYF. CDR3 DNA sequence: TGCGCCAGCAGCCAGGGACAGGGGGTAGAGACCCAGTACTTC.